This T cell receptor (beta chain) was found in a study of blood T cell repertoires in COVID-19. Background on the study: COVID-19 samples collected from the United States, Italy and Spain covered acute and convalescent phases. Nucleic acid was either cDNA or gDNA, and it came from T cells, B-cell-depleted T cells, or PBMCs.

The CDR3 has 14 amino acids. Trimming pared 0 bases from V and 1 base from J, leaving 8 bases between. Germline CDR1 reads SGHRS; CDR2 reads YFSETQ. Participant age was roughly 18 to 90 years, and participants resided in fewer than 25 US areas. Donors in Cohort 3 counted as recovered after two negative PCRs, clearance, or symptom resolution. TCRdb keeps only in-frame clones here, not all; method: immunoSEQ multiplex PCR. The sample holds about 250,000 clones, about nine tenths seen once. V gene TRBV5-1 combines with J gene TRBJ2-7; D not resolved. Sequenced sample: PBMCs or T cells enriched from blood (not recorded which). The TCR originated in a woman aged 18-30 years who had recovered from COVID-19. This chain's CDR3 is CASSLDNPSYEQYF. In DNA, the CDR3 is TGCGCCAGCAGCTTGGATAATCCTTCCTACGAGCAGTACTTC.